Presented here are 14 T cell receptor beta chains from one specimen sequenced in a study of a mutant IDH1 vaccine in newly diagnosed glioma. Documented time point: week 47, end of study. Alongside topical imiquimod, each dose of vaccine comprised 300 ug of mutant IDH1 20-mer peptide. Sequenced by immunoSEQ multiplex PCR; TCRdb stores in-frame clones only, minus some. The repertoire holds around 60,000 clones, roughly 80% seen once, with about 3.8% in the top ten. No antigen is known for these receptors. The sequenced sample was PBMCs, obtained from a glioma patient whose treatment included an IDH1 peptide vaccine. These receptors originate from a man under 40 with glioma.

The CDR3 here is CASRGDLSNQPQHF. Here the CDR3 DNA reads TGTGCCAGCAGAGGGGACCTTAGCAATCAGCCCCAGCATTTT. The V and J genes are TRBV28 and TRBJ1-5; TRBD1 might be the D (5 bases). The length of the CDR3 is 14 residues. Germline V gene sequence: CDR1 MDHEN, CDR2 SYDVKM. The V and J ends lost 6 bases and 0 bases respectively, with 9 bases between them.

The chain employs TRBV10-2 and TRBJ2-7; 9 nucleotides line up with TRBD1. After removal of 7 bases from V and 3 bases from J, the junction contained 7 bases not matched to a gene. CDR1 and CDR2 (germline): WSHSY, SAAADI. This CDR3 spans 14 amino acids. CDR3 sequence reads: CASIPGQGIYEQYF. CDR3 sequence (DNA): TGCGCCAGCATTCCGGGACAGGGAATCTACGAGCAGTACTTC.

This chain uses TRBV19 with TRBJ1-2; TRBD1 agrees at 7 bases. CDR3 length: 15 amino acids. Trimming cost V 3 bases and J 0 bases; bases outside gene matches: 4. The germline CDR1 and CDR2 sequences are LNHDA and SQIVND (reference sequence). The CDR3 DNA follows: TGTGCCAGTAGTATGAGGGACAGCACTAACTATGGCTACACCTTC. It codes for CASSMRDSTNYGYTF.

The CDR3 reads CASRSGTDYGYTF. For the CDR3, the DNA is TGTGCCAGCCGGTCCGGGACAGACTATGGCTACACCTTC. The chain employs TRBV7-9 and TRBJ1-2; 7 bases match TRBD1. CDR1 is SEHNR, CDR2 FQNEAQ, per germline (reference sequence). V was clipped by 8 bases and J by 3 bases; unmatched bases: 6. The CDR3 is made up of 13 amino acids.

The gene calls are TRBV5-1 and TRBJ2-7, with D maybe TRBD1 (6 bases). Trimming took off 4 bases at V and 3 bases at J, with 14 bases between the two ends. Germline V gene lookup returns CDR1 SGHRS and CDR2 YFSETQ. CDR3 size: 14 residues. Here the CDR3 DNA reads TGCGCCAGCAGCCGGACAGTACTTGACTACGAGCAGTACTTC. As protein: CASSRTVLDYEQYF.

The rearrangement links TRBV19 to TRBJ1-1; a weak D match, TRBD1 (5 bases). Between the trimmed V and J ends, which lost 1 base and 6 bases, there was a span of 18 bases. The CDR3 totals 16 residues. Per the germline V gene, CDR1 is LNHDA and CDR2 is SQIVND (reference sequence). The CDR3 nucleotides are TGTGCCAGTAGTATAGCTATCGGGGCCGGGCGGCCTGAAGCTTTCTTT. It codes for CASSIAIGAGRPEAFF.

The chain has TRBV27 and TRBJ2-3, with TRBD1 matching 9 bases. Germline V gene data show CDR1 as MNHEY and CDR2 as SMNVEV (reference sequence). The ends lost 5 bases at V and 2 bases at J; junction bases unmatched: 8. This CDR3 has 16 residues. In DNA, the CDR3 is TGTGCCAGCAGTCCCGAGGGACAGGGCTCCACAGATACGCAGTATTTT. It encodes CASSPEGQGSTDTQYF.

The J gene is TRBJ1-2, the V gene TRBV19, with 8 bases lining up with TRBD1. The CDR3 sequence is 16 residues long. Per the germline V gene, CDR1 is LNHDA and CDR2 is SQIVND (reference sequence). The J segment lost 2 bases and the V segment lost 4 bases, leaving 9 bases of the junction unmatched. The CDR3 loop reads CASSRTRDRSNYGYTF. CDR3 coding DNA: TGTGCCAGTAGTAGGACCAGGGACAGGTCCAACTATGGCTACACCTTC.

CDR3 sequence: CASSPVDNLYGYTF. Here the CDR3 DNA reads TGTGCCAGCTCACCAGTGGACAACCTTTATGGCTACACCTTC. This sequence joins TRBV18 and TRBJ1-2, with D possibly being TRBD1 (5 bases). CDR1 and CDR2 (germline): KGHSH, LQKENI. V was trimmed by 2 bases and J by 5 bases, leaving 12 bases between them. This CDR3 has 14 residues.

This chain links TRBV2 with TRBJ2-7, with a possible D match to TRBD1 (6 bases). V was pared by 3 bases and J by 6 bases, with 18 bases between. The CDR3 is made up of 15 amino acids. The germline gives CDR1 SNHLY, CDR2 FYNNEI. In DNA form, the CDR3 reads TGTGCCAGCAGTGACCCTGGGCAGGGGATCGGCGAGCAGTACTTC. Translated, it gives CASSDPGQGIGEQYF.

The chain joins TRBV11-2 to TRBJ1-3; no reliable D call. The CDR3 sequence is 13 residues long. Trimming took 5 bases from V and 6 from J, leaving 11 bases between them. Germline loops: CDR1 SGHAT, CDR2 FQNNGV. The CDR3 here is CASSPGMENTIYF. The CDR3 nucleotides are TGTGCCAGCAGCCCTGGGATGGAAAACACCATATATTTT.

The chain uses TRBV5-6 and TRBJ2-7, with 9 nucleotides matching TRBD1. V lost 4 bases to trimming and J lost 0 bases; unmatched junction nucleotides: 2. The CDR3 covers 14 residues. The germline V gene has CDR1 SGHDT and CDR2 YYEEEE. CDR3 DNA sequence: TGTGCCAGCAGCGGGACAGGGAGCTCCTACGAGCAGTACTTC. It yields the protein CASSGTGSSYEQYF.

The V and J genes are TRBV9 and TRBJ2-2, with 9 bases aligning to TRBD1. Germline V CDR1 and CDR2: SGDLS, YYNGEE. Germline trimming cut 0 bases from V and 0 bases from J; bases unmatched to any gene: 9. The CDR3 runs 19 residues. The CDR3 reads CASSVVGTGSFANTGELFF. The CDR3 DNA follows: TGTGCCAGCAGCGTAGTAGGGACAGGGAGCTTCGCGAACACCGGGGAGCTGTTTTTT. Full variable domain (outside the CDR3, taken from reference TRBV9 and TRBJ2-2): DSGVTQTPKHLITATGQRVTLRCSPRSGDLSVYWYQQSLDQGLQFLIQYYNGEERAKGNILERFSAQQFPDLHSELNLSSLELGDSALYFCASSVVGTGSFANTGELFFGEGSRLTVL.

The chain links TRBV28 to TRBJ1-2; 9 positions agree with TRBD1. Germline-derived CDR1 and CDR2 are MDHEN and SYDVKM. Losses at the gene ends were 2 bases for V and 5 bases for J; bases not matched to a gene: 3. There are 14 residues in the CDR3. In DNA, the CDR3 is TGTGCCAGCAGTTTAGGGACAGGGAGGTATGGCTACACCTTC. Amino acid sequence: CASSLGTGRYGYTF.